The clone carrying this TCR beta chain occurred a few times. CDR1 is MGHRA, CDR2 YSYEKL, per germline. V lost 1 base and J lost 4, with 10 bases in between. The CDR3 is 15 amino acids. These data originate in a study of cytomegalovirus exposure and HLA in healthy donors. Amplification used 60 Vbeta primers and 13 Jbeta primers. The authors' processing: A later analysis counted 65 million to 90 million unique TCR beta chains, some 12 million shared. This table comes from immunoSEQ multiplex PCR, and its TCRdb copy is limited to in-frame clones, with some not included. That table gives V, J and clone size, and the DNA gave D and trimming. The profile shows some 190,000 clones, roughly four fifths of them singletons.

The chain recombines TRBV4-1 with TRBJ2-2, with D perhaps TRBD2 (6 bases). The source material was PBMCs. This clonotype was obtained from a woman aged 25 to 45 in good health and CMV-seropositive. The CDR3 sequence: CASSQAGVGTGELFF. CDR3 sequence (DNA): TGCGCCAGCAGCCAAGCGGGGGTGGGCACCGGGGAGCTGTTTTTT.